This T cell receptor (beta chain) was profiled in a study of CD8+ T cells in alopecia areata. Trimming removed 2 bases at V and 2 bases at J, with 20 bases between. The CDR3 extends over 18 amino acids. Germline-derived CDR1 and CDR2 are SGHTA and FQGNSA. As the sequencing template, cDNA was produced by extracting RNA and reverse transcribing it. Libraries were prepared by immunoSEQ multiplex PCR; TCRdb keeps only in-frame clonotypes and omits some of them. The sample includes 200,000 to 250,000 clones, roughly 69% of them seen just once. Sorted populations comprised CD4+ and CD8+ T cells obtained from PBMCs.

The source was CD4+ T cells sorted from blood, collected at week 0. This sequence joins TRBV7-2 and TRBJ2-3, with D tentatively TRBD2 (6 bases). The origin of this receptor is a human donor with alopecia areata. The DNA for the CDR3 is TGTGCCAGCAGCTTACAGGGCGGGGCACTACCCATCACAGATACGCAGTATTTT. Protein sequence: CASSLQGGALPITDTQYF.